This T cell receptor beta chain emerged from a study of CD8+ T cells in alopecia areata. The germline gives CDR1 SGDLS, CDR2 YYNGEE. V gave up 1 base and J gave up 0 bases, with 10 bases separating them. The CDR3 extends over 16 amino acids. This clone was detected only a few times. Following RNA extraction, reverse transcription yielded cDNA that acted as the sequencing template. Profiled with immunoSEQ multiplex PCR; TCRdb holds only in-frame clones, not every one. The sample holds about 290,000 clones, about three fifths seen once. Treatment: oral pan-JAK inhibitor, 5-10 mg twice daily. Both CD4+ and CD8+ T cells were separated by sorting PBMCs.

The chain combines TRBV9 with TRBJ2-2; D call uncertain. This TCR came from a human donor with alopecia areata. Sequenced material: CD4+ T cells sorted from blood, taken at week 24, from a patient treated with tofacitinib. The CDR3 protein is CASSVSMFANTGELFF. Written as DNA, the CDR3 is TGTGCCAGCAGCGTATCAATGTTCGCGAACACCGGGGAGCTGTTTTTT. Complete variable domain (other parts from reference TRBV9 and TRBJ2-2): DSGVTQTPKHLITATGQRVTLRCSPRSGDLSVYWYQQSLDQGLQFLIQYYNGEERAKGNILERFSAQQFPDLHSELNLSSLELGDSALYFCASSVSMFANTGELFFGEGSRLTVL.